A selection of T cell receptor beta chains follows, all from one sample in a study of T-cell reconstitution after alpha-beta-depleted transplantation in children. TCRdb reprocessed the PCR reads via MiXCR and lists one record per CDR3 protein. In the table there are tens of thousands of distinct CDR3 sequences, around 53% of which are singletons. The sample in question was peripheral blood, obtained before TCRalphabeta/CD19-depleted stem cell transplant. The receptors stem from a boy younger than two with SCID, due to receive a stem cell transplant. Each CDR3 is given with its conserved first and last residue.

>TRBV12-3/TRBV12-4|TRBJ2-7
CASSLGGQGAYEQYF
>TRBV20-1|TRBJ2-1
CSARRQGAGNEQFF
>TRBV4-1|TRBJ2-3
CASRTEFGAADTQYF
>TRBV9|TRBJ2-1
CASSVGLGLAGGFNEQFF
>TRBV6-1|TRBJ2-5
CASKRPADETQYF
>TRBV5-1|TRBJ2-3
CASSLESGGTDTQYF
>TRBV5-1|TRBJ1-1
CASSLEAQNTEAFF
>TRBV6-5|TRBJ2-7
CASSFGGAQEQYF
>TRBV7-9|TRBJ1-1
CASSLPGAPNTEAFF
>TRBV4-3|TRBJ2-7
CASSPGTSLSYEQYF
>TRBV6-1|TRBJ2-3
CASSEGVAGGGTDTQYF
>TRBV18|TRBJ2-7
CASSPGTGGAYEQYF
>TRBV4-1|TRBJ1-1
CASSQKLRTGSQQGEAFF
>TRBV10-3|TRBJ2-3
CAISETSGGGTDTQYF
>TRBV9|TRBJ2-2
CASSRSGLGTGELFF
>TRBV7-2|TRBJ1-3
CASSSGQPGNTIYF
>TRBV20-1|TRBJ1-1
CSAPGGRDTEAFF
>TRBV20-1|TRBJ2-7
CSARRTGGYPYEQYF
>TRBV9|TRBJ2-3
CASSVGGKDTQYF
>TRBV11-2|TRBJ2-7
CASSYPGLPYEQYF
>TRBV20-1|TRBJ1-5
CSARDRIAPQHF
>TRBV7-2|TRBJ2-3
CASSLGITGYTDTQYF
>TRBV5-6|TRBJ2-3
CASSSQGGAVRVTQYF
>TRBV20-1|TRBJ1-5
CSARDSQGYGQPQHF
>TRBV5-1|TRBJ2-3
CASSPLGPSTDTQYF
>TRBV5-1|TRBJ2-1
CASSYGLAGHNEQFF
>TRBV6-4|TRBJ2-3
CASSARPDDTDTQYF
>TRBV29-1|TRBJ2-3
CSVSEGGSTDTQYF
>TRBV11-2|TRBJ2-3
CASSWWPSMDTQYF
>TRBV18|TRBJ2-3
CASSPYAGETDTQYF
>TRBV2|TRBJ2-1
CASGDRGLGPQFF
>TRBV7-2|TRBJ2-1
CASSLAGRGGNEQFF
>TRBV6-5|TRBJ2-2
CASSYSQSGTGELFF
>TRBV28|TRBJ2-3
CASSLHFQHRGFGTDTQYF
>TRBV6-1|TRBJ2-7
CASSKLSMTSGAYEQYF
>TRBV7-9|TRBJ2-2
CASGPTGLSTGELFF
>TRBV20-1|TRBJ1-2
CSARARSFDYGYTF
>TRBV5-1|TRBJ1-2
CASSGQGADYGYTF
>TRBV15|TRBJ2-3
CATSRGTSGGADTQYF
>TRBV2|TRBJ2-7
CASNWDDYEQYF
>TRBV12-3/TRBV12-4|TRBJ2-3
CASSSGTGADTQYF
>TRBV7-2|TRBJ1-4
CASSASGGLNEKLFF
>TRBV6-4|TRBJ2-1
CASSDSWQASYNEQFF
>TRBV7-7|TRBJ2-5
CASSPGTRIKTQYF
>TRBV12-3/TRBV12-4|TRBJ2-7
CASRGRSSYEQYF
>TRBV7-6|TRBJ2-6
CASSPRVMPISGANVLTF
>TRBV7-8|TRBJ2-7
CASSPRWEQYF
>TRBV6-5|TRBJ2-3
CASSYLPDHTDTQYF
>TRBV5-1|TRBJ2-1
CASSGMAGGSYNEQFF
>TRBV20-1|TRBJ2-7
CSASGPSYEQYF
>TRBV6-5|TRBJ1-1
CASRATGTSEAFF
>TRBV5-1|TRBJ2-2
CASGRNYGTGELFF
>TRBV18|TRBJ1-5
CASSLRQSSNQPQHF
>TRBV4-1|TRBJ2-1
CASSQGGPLTSGGNNEQFF
>TRBV20-1|TRBJ2-7
CSARTSGGTYEQYF
>TRBV4-3|TRBJ1-5
CASSQDVQGDQPQHF
>TRBV7-9|TRBJ2-7
CASSYEQCF
>TRBV20-1|TRBJ2-5
CSAREGQRKTQYF
>TRBV6-1|TRBJ2-1
CASSLGQGGYNEQFF